This T cell receptor beta chain derives from a study of molecular identifiers for immune sequencing clone quantification. Whole-study findings and limits: Whereas naive cells kept under 1% of molecules in clones above 20 RNA copies, such clones held over 98% in effectors. Identical TCR molecules that share a barcode could lead to an underestimation of highly expanded clone sizes.

TCRdb independently ran MiXCR on the PCR reads; one entry per CDR3 protein. Of around 470,000 distinct CDR3 sequences in the sample, 20% to 25% were seen once. Concerning this clonotype itself: The antigen is unknown.

Sorting captured naive CD8 T cells as CD8+CD4-CCR7+CD45RA+. V lost 0 bases, J lost 1 base, and 13 bases lay in between. Germline V CDR1 and CDR2: MGHRA, YSYEKL. This CDR3 has 16 residues. The V call is TRBV4-1, the J call TRBJ2-7; D not certain. This sequence was found in a human donor in good health. Some libraries in this study had Jurkat cell RNA spiked in. Sequences were obtained from naive CD8+ T cells from blood, with Jurkat cell RNA spiked in. Subset in this sample: FACS-sorted CD8+CD4-CCR7+CD45RA+ naive T cells. The CDR3 DNA sequence: TGCGCCAGCAGCCAAGATCGTCGTAAAGGGTCCTACGAGCAGTACTTC. Protein sequence: CASSQDRRKGSYEQYF.